What follows are 23 T cell receptor beta chains derived from one specimen sequenced in a study of radiation and T cells in renal cell carcinoma. Treatment indicated: treatment-naive control, cytoreductive nephrectomy. This table comes from immunoSEQ multiplex PCR, and its TCRdb copy is limited to in-frame clones, with some not included. The table lists 23,000 or so clones, about three fifths of them singletons, with approximately 23% in the top ten. The sample in question was tumor tissue, obtained from a patient whose treatment was nephrectomy without radiotherapy. These receptors all come from a man in his forties with renal cell carcinoma.

The chain employs TRBV6-6 and TRBJ1-2; D gene uncertain. Germline V gives CDR1 MNHNY, CDR2 SVGAGI (reference sequence). Trimming pared 8 bases from V and 3 bases from J, leaving 13 bases between. The length of the CDR3 is 13 residues. The CDR3 DNA reads as TGTGCCAGCGCTCGTGGCACCCACTATGGCTACACCTTC. It specifies CASARGTHYGYTF.

V and J are TRBV7-8 and TRBJ2-7; D is undetermined. The CDR3 is 12 amino acids. The germline gives CDR1 SGHVS, CDR2 FQNEAQ. V lost 5 bases and J 6 bases, leaving 11 bases between the germline ends. CDR3 loop: CASSPVAGEQYF. The DNA for the CDR3 is TGTGCCAGCAGCCCGGTCGCTGGCGAGCAGTACTTC.

The J gene is TRBJ1-5, the V gene TRBV4-3; D is possibly TRBD1 (6 bases). The V gene's germline CDR1 is LGHNA and CDR2 YSLEER. V lost 0 bases to trimming and J lost 4 bases, with 16 bases between them. This CDR3 has 17 residues. CDR3 in amino acids: CASSQDFGGLGNQPQHF. DNA of the CDR3: TGCGCCAGCAGCCAAGATTTTGGGGGGCTGGGGAATCAGCCCCAGCATTTT.

The rearrangement links TRBV6-1 to TRBJ2-5; D is perhaps TRBD1 (8 bases). V gave up 4 bases and J gave up 4 bases, with 13 bases separating them. The CDR3 is 14 amino acids. Germline loops: CDR1 MNHNS, CDR2 SASEGT. CDR3 bases: TGTGCCAGCAGTGGAACAGGGGGGGGAGAGACCCAGTACTTC. This gives the protein CASSGTGGGETQYF.

This sequence joins TRBV2 and TRBJ2-2, with D perhaps TRBD1 or TRBD2 (5 bases each). V dropped 2 bases and J dropped 4 bases, with 11 bases sitting between them. The CDR3 runs 15 residues. Germline CDR1 reads SNHLY; CDR2 reads FYNNEI. The CDR3 region has the DNA TGTGCCAGCAGTGAATATACAGGAGGCACCGGGGAGCTGTTTTTT. Its protein is CASSEYTGGTGELFF.

The rearrangement links TRBV18 to TRBJ1-5; possibly TRBD1 for D (6 bases). The V and J ends lost 6 bases and 7 bases respectively, with 16 bases between them. The CDR3 contains 14 residues. Germline V gene lookup returns CDR1 KGHSH and CDR2 LQKENI. CDR3: CASSQTGPRQPQHF. The DNA of the CDR3 is TGTGCCAGCTCGCAGACAGGCCCGAGGCAGCCCCAGCATTTT.

The CDR3 sequence: CASNQDGVQGGYTF. The CDR3 DNA reads TGTGCCAGTAATCAAGACGGGGTTCAGGGTGGCTACACCTTC. The rearrangement uses TRBV19 and TRBJ1-2, with TRBD1 as a possible D gene (5 bases). V lost 7 bases and J 7 bases, leaving 19 bases between the germline ends. The CDR3 is 14 amino acids. Germline V gene sequence: CDR1 LNHDA, CDR2 SQIVND (reference sequence).

This clone was recorded a few times. The chain is built from TRBV27 and TRBJ1-1; D is undetermined. Between the trimmed V and J ends, which lost 5 bases and 3 bases, there was a span of 10 bases. Germline values: CDR1 MNHEY, CDR2 SMNVEV (reference sequence). The CDR3 contains 13 residues. This chain's CDR3 is CASSGIEHTEAFF. In nucleotides, the CDR3 is TGTGCCAGCAGTGGTATAGAGCACACTGAAGCTTTCTTT.

The chain carries TRBV5-6 and TRBJ2-1, with 7 nucleotides matching TRBD1. This CDR3 contains 14 residues. Germline values: CDR1 SGHDT, CDR2 YYEEEE. V dropped 1 base and J dropped 7; count of bases not matched to a gene: 5. The CDR3: CASSLRGRGNEQFF. CDR3 sequence (DNA): TGTGCCAGCAGCTTGAGGGGGCGAGGAAATGAGCAGTTCTTC.

This clone counts as large. The rearrangement links TRBV4-2 to TRBJ1-5, with D hard to call. The V gene lost 3 bases and the J gene lost 0 bases, with 9 bases spanning the gap. CDR3 size: 15 residues. Germline CDR1 reads LGHNA; CDR2 reads YNFKEQ. CDR3 nucleotide sequence: TGTGCCAGCAGCCACCACGTTTATAGCAATCAGCCCCAGCATTTT. It codes for CASSHHVYSNQPQHF.

In this sample, this clone turned up a few times. The chain links TRBV7-9 to TRBJ1-6, with 12 bases matching TRBD1. V was clipped by 6 bases and J by 10 bases; unmatched bases: 10. The CDR3 contains 16 residues. CDR1 SEHNR and CDR2 FQNEAQ come from the germline V gene (reference sequence). The DNA of the CDR3 is TGTGCCAGCAGACCAGAAGCCGGGACAGGGGGCTCACCCCTCCACTTT. It encodes CASRPEAGTGGSPLHF.

The chain recombines TRBV7-2 with TRBJ1-2; D call uncertain. The V end was cut by 4 bases, the J end by 7 bases, with 10 bases between. CDR1 and CDR2 (germline): SGHTA, FQGNSA. The CDR3 has 12 residues. The CDR3 bases are TGTGCCAGCAGCTCATCCCGTAGTGGCTACACCTTC. Amino acid sequence: CASSSSRSGYTF.

A few counts support this clone. V usage is TRBV5-1 and J usage is TRBJ1-1, with a weak D call TRBD1 (5 bases). Germline CDR1 SGHRS, CDR2 YFSETQ. V was cut by 4 bases and J by 5 bases, with 15 bases left in between. This CDR3 has 14 amino acids. The CDR3 is CASSPLGGRTEAFF. DNA for the CDR3: TGCGCCAGCAGCCCTTTGGGGGGTAGGACTGAAGCTTTCTTT.

This chain uses TRBV30 with TRBJ1-1; 7 bases match TRBD1. The germline V gene has CDR1 GTSNPN and CDR2 SVGIG (reference sequence). The V segment lost 3 bases and the J segment 3 bases; nucleotides outside the gene matches: 4. The CDR3 runs 13 residues. The DNA for the CDR3 is TGTGCCTGGAGCGCTGACAGGGACACTGAAGCTTTCTTT. Its translation is CAWSADRDTEAFF.

This sequence joins TRBV30 and TRBJ2-7, with 9 positions matching TRBD1. Trimming took 3 bases from V and 5 from J; bases not matched to a gene: 11. This CDR3 has 15 amino acids. Germline CDR1 and CDR2: GTSNPN and SVGIG (reference sequence). CDR3 sequence reads: CAWSWGLTGGNEQYF. The DNA for the CDR3 is TGTGCCTGGAGCTGGGGGTTGACAGGGGGGAACGAGCAGTACTTC.

This chain uses TRBV27 with TRBJ2-7; 12 bases are shared with TRBD1. Germline V gives CDR1 MNHEY, CDR2 SMNVEV (reference sequence). The CDR3 runs 15 residues. Trimming removed 4 bases from V and 5 bases from J; junction bases left unmatched: 6. In DNA, the CDR3 is TGTGCCAGCAGTTCAGGGACAGGGGGCAAGAACGAGCAGTACTTC. Protein sequence: CASSSGTGGKNEQYF.

The rearrangement links TRBV10-3 to TRBJ2-3, with D perhaps TRBD1 or TRBD2 (5 bases each). This CDR3 has 13 amino acids. Trimming removed 6 bases at V and 0 bases at J, with 7 bases between. Per germline, CDR1 ENHRY and CDR2 SYGVKD. The CDR3 here is CAIRGDSTDTQYF. The CDR3 nucleotides are TGTGCCATCAGGGGGGACAGCACAGATACGCAGTATTTT.

The J gene is TRBJ2-5, the V gene TRBV4-2, with TRBD2 identical over 12 bases. The V segment lost 0 bases and the J segment 4 bases; nucleotides outside the gene matches: 6. Germline V gene lookup returns CDR1 LGHNA and CDR2 YNFKEQ. CDR3 size: 17 residues. The CDR3: CASSQDASGGAGETQYF. The CDR3, as DNA: TGTGCCAGCAGCCAAGATGCTAGCGGGGGGGCCGGAGAGACCCAGTACTTC.

The rearrangement links TRBV9 to TRBJ1-1, with unresolved D. The length of the CDR3 is 14 residues. In germline, CDR1 is SGDLS, CDR2 YYNGEE. The V end lost 0 bases, the J end lost 1 base, and 7 bases lay between the germline ends. CDR3 in DNA: TGTGCCAGCAGCGTAGTACCTGAGAACACTGAAGCTTTCTTT. It is translated as CASSVVPENTEAFF.

V is TRBV19 and J is TRBJ1-6; unclear D gene. The CDR3 is 14 amino acids. Trimming left V 2 bases short and J 6 bases short, with 8 bases between. Germline CDR1 and CDR2: LNHDA and SQIVND (reference sequence). Here the CDR3 reads CASSILEGNSPLHF. In nucleotides, the CDR3 is TGTGCCAGTAGTATACTGGAAGGTAATTCACCCCTCCACTTT.

J is TRBJ2-1 and V is TRBV7-9; TRBD1 is a possible D gene (6 bases). The germline gives CDR1 SEHNR, CDR2 FQNEAQ (reference sequence). The CDR3 extends over 12 amino acids. V lost 8 bases, J lost 7 bases, and 12 bases lay in between. The chain's CDR3 is CASSQGRNEQFF. In nucleotides, the CDR3 is TGTGCCAGCTCCCAGGGGCGGAATGAGCAGTTCTTC.

The chain recombines TRBV4-2 with TRBJ2-5; D remains ambiguous. Germline V gene lookup returns CDR1 LGHNA and CDR2 YNFKEQ. Trimming pared 5 bases from V and 2 bases from J, leaving 12 bases between. The CDR3 loop spans 14 amino acids. The CDR3 coding sequence is TGTGCCAGCAGCTTGGGTACCAGACAAGAGACCCAGTACTTC. Translating it yields CASSLGTRQETQYF.

The rearrangement uses TRBV27 and TRBJ1-6, with 7 bases that match TRBD1. The germline V gene has CDR1 MNHEY and CDR2 SMNVEV (reference sequence). CDR3 length: 15 residues. With V trimmed by 5 bases and J by 7 bases, 8 bases remained unmatched. Here the CDR3 DNA reads TGTGCCAGCAGTCCTGACAGGGACGGGAATTCACCCCTCCACTTT. It yields the protein CASSPDRDGNSPLHF.